This entry lists 2 T cell receptor beta chains sequenced from one sample in a study of T cells after yellow fever vaccination (dated by TCRdb to between 2018 and 2021). The label giving this sample's treatment or condition can be read as: live attenuated yellow fever vaccine strain. Libraries were made using 5' RACE. The run used an Illumina NovaSeq 6000. TCRdb trimmed the raw reads at Q25, called clones with MiXCR and kept productive beta chains. Each entry is one CDR3 protein sequence, shown with its most common DNA and genes. This sample gives roughly 340,000 distinct CDR3 sequences in total; 3.5% to 4.5% of them show up just once. The ten biggest clones cover 20% to 30% of the sample. Sequences were derived from PBMCs, sampled 5 days after the yellow fever booster vaccination. The receptor source for this set is a man between 18 and 29 years old who received the YFV17D yellow fever vaccine.

This clonotype was detected ten times or more. The chain uses TRBV5-1 and TRBJ2-5; D is unclear. V lost 2 bases to trimming and J lost 2 bases, with 10 bases between them. Germline loops: CDR1 SGHRS, CDR2 YFSETQ. CDR3 length: 14 amino acids. The CDR3 reads CASSLIGEQETQYF. In DNA, the CDR3 is TGCGCCAGCAGCTTAATAGGAGAACAAGAGACCCAGTACTTC. Full variable domain (remainder filled in from reference TRBV5-1 and TRBJ2-5): KAGVTQTPRYLIKTRGQQVTLSCSPISGHRSVSWYQQTPGQGLQFLFEYFSETQRNKGNFPGRFSGRQFSNSRSEMNVSTLELGDSALYLCASSLIGEQETQYFGPGTRLLVL.

This clonotype was counted at least ten times. The J gene is TRBJ1-2, the V gene TRBV20-1; D is unclear. The CDR3 contains 14 residues. V lost 6 bases to trimming and J lost 4 bases, with 18 bases between them. Germline loops: CDR1 DFQATT, CDR2 SNEGSKA (reference sequence). The CDR3 nucleotides read TGCAGTGCGGTTAGGATCTCCCATGGCTATGGCTACACCTTC. Protein sequence: CSAVRISHGYGYTF.